The 30 T cell receptor beta chains below come from one sample, sequenced in a study of OX40 agonist ivuxolimab in advanced cancers. Repertoires were generated with immunoSEQ multiplex PCR, while TCRdb's copy carries only in-frame clones and drops some. The sample includes approximately 81,000 clones, under 95% of them seen just once. The material sequenced was CD4+ or CD8+ T cells sorted from blood, taken in a trial of the OX40 agonist ivuxolimab. Every receptor here comes from an adult with an advanced solid tumor such as melanoma, head and neck, liver or kidney cancer.

This chain joins TRBV4-3 and TRBJ2-7, with TRBD1 identical over 9 bases. Losses at the gene ends were 4 bases for V and 4 bases for J; bases not matched to a gene: 8. Germline V lookup: CDR1 LGHNA, CDR2 YSLEER. The CDR3 is 15 residues long. The CDR3 spells CASSPWTGESYEQYF. CDR3 DNA sequence: TGCGCCAGCAGCCCATGGACAGGGGAGTCGTACGAGCAGTACTTC.

This chain uses TRBV14 with TRBJ2-7; 9 positions match TRBD2. With V trimmed by 1 base and J by 2 bases, 6 bases remained unmatched. This CDR3 is 16 amino acids long. The germline V gene encodes CDR1 SGHDN and CDR2 FVKESK. This CDR3 is CASSQASSGTAYEQYF. As DNA, the CDR3 is TGTGCCAGCAGCCAAGCGTCTAGCGGGACCGCCTACGAGCAGTACTTC.

The J gene is TRBJ2-3, the V gene TRBV10-1; 8 bases map to TRBD2. The germline gives CDR1 WNHNN, CDR2 SYGVQD (reference sequence). V trimming: 4 bases; J trimming: 1 base; junction bases outside the gene matches: 4. The CDR3 runs 15 residues. In nucleotides, the CDR3 is TGCGCCAGCAGTGGGCCAGCGGGGGGCACAGATACGCAGTATTTT. Translating gives CASSGPAGGTDTQYF.

A single count supports this clone. The J gene is TRBJ1-5, the V gene TRBV6-6, with D unclear. The CDR3 has 15 amino acids. V was shortened by 2 bases and J by 0 bases, with 8 bases between the two germline ends. In germline, CDR1 is MNHNY, CDR2 SVGAGI (reference sequence). CDR3 nucleotide sequence: TGTGCCAGCAGTTACGGAGATTATAGCAATCAGCCCCAGCATTTT. Translating gives CASSYGDYSNQPQHF.

This chain connects TRBV6-5 to TRBJ2-1, with unresolved D. The length of the CDR3 is 15 residues. V was pared by 0 bases and J by 5 bases, with 11 bases between. Germline V gene data show CDR1 as MNHEY and CDR2 as SVGAGI. CDR3 amino acids: CASSYSMYGDNEQFF. For the CDR3, the DNA is TGTGCCAGCAGTTACTCGATGTACGGAGACAATGAGCAGTTCTTC.

The J gene is TRBJ2-3, the V gene TRBV7-8; 10 bases map to TRBD1. CDR1 SGHVS and CDR2 FQNEAQ come from the germline V gene. The CDR3 has 14 residues. The V and J ends lost 5 bases and 5 bases, in that order; junction bases with no gene match: 4. The CDR3 DNA is TGTGCCAGCAGCCACGGACAGGGGGGAGATACGCAGTATTTT. Translating it yields CASSHGQGGDTQYF. Drawing the rest from reference TRBV7-8 and TRBJ2-3, the complete variable domain is GAGVSQSPRYKVAKRGQDVALRCDPISGHVSLFWYQQALGQGPEFLTYFQNEAQLDKSGLPSDRFFAERPEGSVSTLKIQRTQQEDSAVYLCASSHGQGGDTQYFGPGTRLTVL.

The chain employs TRBV15 and TRBJ2-7; D remains ambiguous. Germline-derived CDR1 and CDR2 are LNHNV and YYDKDF (reference sequence). V lost 3 bases and J 0 bases, leaving 6 bases between the germline ends. The CDR3 length is 13 residues. CDR3 residues: CATSSEASYEQYF. The CDR3 DNA reads as TGTGCCACCAGCAGTGAAGCCTCCTACGAGCAGTACTTC.

The chain is built from TRBV13 and TRBJ2-7, with TRBD1 as a possible D gene (6 bases). The CDR3 loop spans 12 amino acids. Per the germline V gene, CDR1 is PRHDT and CDR2 is FYEKMQ (reference sequence). V dropped 6 bases and J dropped 6 bases, with 12 bases sitting between them. The CDR3 protein is CASSYSGVEQYF. CDR3 bases: TGTGCCAGCAGTTACTCAGGGGTCGAGCAGTACTTC.

The count of this clone is one. This chain links TRBV7-6 with TRBJ1-6, with D possibly TRBD1 on 6 matching bases. The CDR3 is made up of 14 amino acids. Germline values: CDR1 SGHVS, CDR2 FNYEAQ. Trimming pared 7 bases from V and 7 bases from J, leaving 14 bases between. CDR3 sequence (DNA): TGTGCCAGCAAACCGGGACAATTGAATTCACCCCTCCACTTT. Protein: CASKPGQLNSPLHF. The full variable domain, rest sourced from reference TRBV7-6 and TRBJ1-6, is GAGVSQSPRYKVTKRGQDVALRCDPISGHVSLYWYRQALGQGPEFLTYFNYEAQQDKSGLPNDRFSAERPEGSISTLTIQRTEQRDSAMYRCASKPGQLNSPLHFGNGTRLTVT.

The chain combines TRBV4-3 with TRBJ1-1; D is possibly TRBD1 (5 bases). The V and J ends lost 1 base and 4 bases respectively, with 7 bases between them. The CDR3 runs 13 residues. Germline loops: CDR1 LGHNA, CDR2 YSLEER. CDR3 nucleotide sequence: TGCGCCAGCAGCCAAGTTAGGGGCACTGAAGCTTTCTTT. Amino acid sequence: CASSQVRGTEAFF.

The V gene is TRBV7-8, the J gene TRBJ2-7; 10 bases match TRBD2. Unmatched junction bases numbered 6, after V lost 1 base and J lost 3 bases. The CDR3 sequence is 16 residues long. Germline values: CDR1 SGHVS, CDR2 FQNEAQ. The CDR3 is CASSLVELAGLYEQYF. For the CDR3, the DNA is TGTGCCAGCAGCTTAGTGGAACTAGCGGGACTCTACGAGCAGTACTTC.

This clone is a singleton in its sample. This chain links TRBV4-2 with TRBJ2-3, with 8 bases matching TRBD2. The CDR3 has 15 residues. V dropped 3 bases and J dropped 1; count of bases not matched to a gene: 3. Germline lookup yields CDR1 LGHNA and CDR2 YNFKEQ. CDR3 bases: TGTGCCAGCAGCCACGCGGGAGGCCGCACAGATACGCAGTATTTT. Amino acids: CASSHAGGRTDTQYF.

CDR3 amino acids: CASSRLGAGGNEQFF. For the CDR3, the DNA is TGTGCCAGCAGCCGTCTGGGCGCAGGCGGCAATGAGCAGTTCTTC. The chain uses TRBV7-3 and TRBJ2-1, with unresolved D. Germline CDR1 SGHTA, CDR2 FQGTGA. The CDR3 has 15 amino acids. The V end was cut by 5 bases, the J end by 6 bases, with 17 bases between.

The chain recombines TRBV25-1 with TRBJ2-7, with D unresolved. CDR1 and CDR2 (germline): MGHDK, SYGVNS. V gave up 2 bases and J gave up 2 bases, with 7 bases separating them. This CDR3 spans 13 amino acids. CDR3 loop: CASSEGMAYEQYF. CDR3 bases: TGTGCCAGCAGTGAAGGTATGGCCTACGAGCAGTACTTC.

Worth noting for this clone: Other DNA variants within this sample encode the same CDR3. The chain uses TRBV9 and TRBJ2-1, with 8 nucleotides matching TRBD2. The trim removed 0 bases at V and 2 bases at J, leaving 1 base unmatched. Germline V gene sequence: CDR1 SGDLS, CDR2 YYNGEE. The CDR3 is 15 residues long. CDR3 in amino acids: CASSVGGGPYNEQFF. In DNA form, the CDR3 reads TGTGCCAGCAGCGTAGGCGGGGGGCCCTACAATGAGCAGTTCTTC. Full variable domain (missing parts from reference TRBV9 and TRBJ2-1): DSGVTQTPKHLITATGQRVTLRCSPRSGDLSVYWYQQSLDQGLQFLIQYYNGEERAKGNILERFSAQQFPDLHSELNLSSLELGDSALYFCASSVGGGPYNEQFFGPGTRLTVL.

The chain has TRBV7-9 and TRBJ2-1; the match to TRBD2 covers 13 bases. CDR3 length equals 18 residues. Germline CDR1 SEHNR, CDR2 FQNEAQ (reference sequence). Trimming took 5 bases from V and 2 from J; bases not matched to a gene: 9. The CDR3, as DNA: TGTGCCAGCAGCAAACGGACTAGCGGGAGTGTGACCTACAATGAGCAGTTCTTC. Residues: CASSKRTSGSVTYNEQFF.

This clone appeared a single time. The chain employs TRBV11-2 and TRBJ2-7, with 7 positions matching TRBD2. Germline V gives CDR1 SGHAT, CDR2 FQNNGV. The CDR3 consists of 15 residues. V was clipped by 5 bases and J by 2 bases; unmatched bases: 9. The CDR3 DNA is TGTGCCAGCAGCGAAAATTACGGGGGGACCTACGAGCAGTACTTC. Residues: CASSENYGGTYEQYF.

This clone showed up just once. V usage is TRBV28 and J usage is TRBJ2-5; TRBD2 aligns across 14 bases. In germline, CDR1 is MDHEN, CDR2 SYDVKM. The trim removed 5 bases at V and 5 bases at J, leaving 4 bases unmatched. The CDR3 has 15 residues. The CDR3 nucleotides read TGTGCCAGCAGTCCGGGACTAGCGGGAGAGGAGACCCAGTACTTC. Encoded protein: CASSPGLAGEETQYF.

The V and J genes are TRBV5-6 and TRBJ2-7; 7 bases map to TRBD1. Germline values: CDR1 SGHDT, CDR2 YYEEEE. Trimming removed 2 bases from V and 2 bases from J; junction bases left unmatched: 4. This CDR3 spans 14 amino acids. This CDR3 reads CASSLAGGPYEQYF. In nucleotides, the CDR3 is TGTGCCAGCAGCTTAGCAGGGGGTCCCTACGAGCAGTACTTC.

The chain employs TRBV7-9 and TRBJ2-7, with D possibly being TRBD1 or TRBD2 (5 bases each). The germline gives CDR1 SEHNR, CDR2 FQNEAQ (reference sequence). The germline V and J ends were trimmed by 1 base and 6 bases, with 22 bases remaining between them. The CDR3 length is 17 residues. The CDR3 bases are TGTGCCAGCAGCTTAGTCCCCTGGGCAGTCGGGGCTGGCGAGCAGTACTTC. It specifies CASSLVPWAVGAGEQYF.

This clone turned up a few times. In nucleotides, the CDR3 is TGTGCCAGCAGCCCGCCACAGGAGATGAACACTGAAGCTTTCTTT. Its translation: CASSPPQEMNTEAFF. The gene calls are TRBV7-2 and TRBJ1-1; D may be TRBD1 (5 bases). In germline, CDR1 is SGHTA, CDR2 FQGNSA. V lost 5 bases to trimming and J lost 0 bases, with 13 bases between them. CDR3 length: 15 residues.

The chain is built from TRBV4-1 and TRBJ2-1, with a weak D call TRBD2 (6 bases). The CDR3 is 16 amino acids. Germline V lookup: CDR1 MGHRA, CDR2 YSYEKL. The ends were cut back, 4 bases at V and 5 bases at J, with 18 bases in the middle. The CDR3 is CASSRPEGGRHNEQFF. For the CDR3, the DNA is TGCGCCAGCAGCCGTCCGGAGGGCGGCCGGCACAATGAGCAGTTCTTC.

The CDR3 region has the DNA TGCGCCAGCAGCCAAGTGACCTCAGATATAATGCCCTACGAGCAGTACTTC. It yields the protein CASSQVTSDIMPYEQYF. V is TRBV4-3 and J is TRBJ2-7; D is unclear. Germline V gene lookup returns CDR1 LGHNA and CDR2 YSLEER. Trimming shortened V by 1 base and J by 2 bases, and 18 bases separated the two germline ends. The CDR3 has 17 residues.

This clone was seen more than once but under ten times. The CDR3 DNA sequence: TGTGCCAGCAGCGTAGTGGCCGGGTCCCCTGAAGCTTTCTTT. Protein: CASSVVAGSPEAFF. V usage is TRBV9 and J usage is TRBJ1-1; D call uncertain. CDR1 is SGDLS and CDR2 is YYNGEE in the germline V gene. The CDR3 length is 14 residues. V lost 0 bases and J lost 6, with 12 bases in between.

The gene calls are TRBV9 and TRBJ2-7, with D maybe TRBD2 (6 bases). Germline V gene sequence: CDR1 SGDLS, CDR2 YYNGEE. Between the trimmed V and J ends, which lost 0 bases and 3 bases, there was a span of 7 bases. The CDR3 runs to 13 residues. CDR3 bases: TGTGCCAGCAGCGTAGGCGGGGACTACGAGCAGTACTTC. Translating gives CASSVGGDYEQYF.

The chain uses TRBV4-2 and TRBJ1-2; 9 bases match TRBD1. The CDR3 spans 17 residues. V lost 3 bases and J lost 0; bases outside the gene matches: 8. Per the germline V gene, CDR1 is LGHNA and CDR2 is YNFKEQ. CDR3: CASSQEPGTGTNYGYTF. The CDR3 coding sequence is TGTGCCAGCAGCCAGGAACCCGGGACAGGGACTAACTATGGCTACACCTTC.

The chain carries TRBV7-9 and TRBJ2-7; 8 bases are shared with TRBD1. V trimming: 7 bases; J trimming: 4 bases; junction bases outside the gene matches: 3. The CDR3 loop spans 12 amino acids. The germline gives CDR1 SEHNR, CDR2 FQNEAQ (reference sequence). The CDR3 coding sequence is TGTGCCAGCACAGGGGGCGCGTACGAGCAGTACTTC. Protein product: CASTGGAYEQYF.

The chain uses TRBV4-1 and TRBJ2-2, with D perhaps matching TRBD1 (5 bases). There are 14 residues in the CDR3. CDR1 is MGHRA, CDR2 YSYEKL, per germline. The V and J ends lost 6 bases and 0 bases respectively, with 8 bases between them. This chain's CDR3 is CASSAGPNTGELFF. CDR3 DNA: TGCGCCAGCAGTGCAGGGCCGAACACCGGGGAGCTGTTTTTT.

The CDR3 here is CSVGAGTRDLINYGYTF. Here the CDR3 DNA reads TGCAGCGTTGGCGCAGGGACAAGAGACTTAATTAACTATGGCTACACCTTC. V is TRBV29-1 and J is TRBJ1-2; D is possibly TRBD1 (6 bases). Looked up from germline, CDR1 is SQVTM and CDR2 is ANQGSEA. V was clipped by 4 bases and J by 1 base, with 22 bases between them. The CDR3 extends over 17 amino acids.

V usage is TRBV27 and J usage is TRBJ2-1; 7 bases match TRBD2. The CDR3 consists of 14 residues. V shed 3 bases, J shed 7 bases, and the junction held 6 bases outside the gene matches. Germline-derived CDR1 and CDR2 are MNHEY and SMNVEV (reference sequence). CDR3 in DNA: TGTGCCAGCAGTTTTCCGACTAGCCGGAATGAGCAGTTCTTC. Encoded protein: CASSFPTSRNEQFF.